This record looks at one TCR beta chain sequence and its context. Its antigen is not known. Losses at the gene ends were 6 bases for V and 3 bases for J; bases not matched to a gene: 8. The germline CDR1 and CDR2 sequences are ENHRY and SYGVKD. The CDR3 consists of 15 residues. Using immunoSEQ multiplex PCR, the repertoire was profiled, and TCRdb retains in-frame clones only, with some absent. Of about 73,000 clones in the sample, 75% to 90% were seen once. The data derive from a study of T cell responses to AZD1222 COVID-19 vaccine. Study-wide results and limits: Per reports, nearly half of all spike-specific TCRs target regions that are unmutated in variants. Across the whole spike, CD4 TCRs peaked at regions 160-218 and 743-854.

The rearrangement uses TRBV10-3 and TRBJ1-2, with 9 positions matching TRBD1. Material: peripheral blood, obtained 28 days after the second AZD1222 dose. The receptor was isolated from an adult who received the AZD1222 COVID-19 vaccine. The chain's CDR3 is CAIRAGTGPHYGYTF. The CDR3 DNA reads as TGTGCCATCAGGGCCGGGACAGGGCCCCACTATGGCTACACCTTC.